This is a list of T cell receptor beta chains from one sample in a study of cytomegalovirus exposure and HLA in healthy donors. TCRdb's copy holds only in-frame clones and misses some; the assay was immunoSEQ multiplex PCR. Counted here are over 150,000 clones, 65% to 90% occurring once; the ten biggest clones make up around 20%. The sequencing sample was made of PBMCs. Receptor source: a man aged 18 to 29 in good health and CMV-seropositive. The conserved cysteine and the conserved F or W are not part of the CDR3 here.

length: 13
J: TRBJ2-1
V: TRBV10-3
CDR3: AIRGDRGSYNEQF

length: 14
J: TRBJ2-3
V: TRBV7-3
CDR3: ASSPGTSGWGDTQY

length: 11
J: TRBJ2-3
V: TRBV18
CDR3: ASSPRETDTQY

length: 12
J: TRBJ2-5
V: TRBV30
CDR3: AWTPGGAQETQY

length: 15
J: TRBJ2-2
V: TRBV9
CDR3: ASSVASGDRVTGELF

length: 14
J: TRBJ1-6
V: TRBV6-1
CDR3: ASSVHSGSYNSPLH

length: 13
J: TRBJ2-1
V: TRBV25-1
CDR3: ASSGESTPGQEQF

length: 13
J: TRBJ2-3
V: TRBV5-1
CDR3: ASSLDRGATDTQY

length: 12
J: TRBJ2-1
V: TRBV7-3
CDR3: ASSFGGRAGEQF

length: 12
J: TRBJ2-7
V: TRBV28
CDR3: ASRVQQGVGEQY

length: 13
J: TRBJ2-1
V: TRBV2
CDR3: ASSEFAREYGEQF

length: 16
J: TRBJ2-7
V: TRBV27
CDR3: ASSLSPPTSGGAYEQY

length: 11
J: TRBJ2-1
V: TRBV11-2
CDR3: ASSLLLTNEQF

length: 13
J: TRBJ1-2
V: TRBV30
CDR3: AWSIQGATNYGYT

length: 12
J: TRBJ1-5
V: TRBV6-5
CDR3: ASRALDSNQPQH

length: 10
J: TRBJ2-5
V: TRBV6-1
CDR3: ASSAGGETQY

length: 13
J: TRBJ2-1
V: TRBV9
CDR3: ASSVGVGRANEQF

length: 9
J: TRBJ1-5
V: TRBV6-5
CDR3: ASSELSPQH

length: 14
J: TRBJ2-1
V: TRBV7-2
CDR3: ASRPTGGMSYNEQF

length: 13
J: TRBJ1-4
V: TRBV4-1
CDR3: ASSQERQGGEKLF

length: 11
J: TRBJ2-3
V: TRBV29-1
CDR3: SVTGVGTDTQY

length: 13
J: TRBJ2-7
V: TRBV4-1
CDR3: ASSHPAVKGYEQY

length: 12
J: TRBJ2-2
V: TRBV11-2
CDR3: ASSSRQGNGELF

length: 13
J: TRBJ2-2
V: TRBV7-6
CDR3: ASSLLAGYTGELF

length: 13
J: TRBJ2-1
V: TRBV19
CDR3: ASSIRTGSSYEQF

length: 11
J: TRBJ1-1
V: TRBV5-1
CDR3: ASSQGLNTEAF

length: 16
J: TRBJ2-6
V: TRBV4-1
CDR3: ASSQMDRGRSGANVLT

length: 10
J: TRBJ1-6
V: TRBV2
CDR3: ASSRDSSPLH

length: 15
J: TRBJ2-1
V: TRBV2
CDR3: ASPTFSLDRGNGEQF

length: 12
J: TRBJ2-7
V: TRBV5-1
CDR3: ASTPVSQGNEQY

length: 11
J: TRBJ2-7
V: TRBV7-2
CDR3: ASRSGPEKPQY

length: 15
J: TRBJ2-2
V: TRBV15
CDR3: ATSRTLAGPNTGELF

length: 12
J: TRBJ1-4
V: TRBV2
CDR3: ASRGTGLNEKLF

length: 13
J: TRBJ2-6
V: TRBV29-1
CDR3: SVEDRGAGANVLT

length: 13
J: TRBJ2-2
V: TRBV15
CDR3: ATSSRGQGSGELF

length: 12
J: TRBJ1-6
V: TRBV6-1
CDR3: ASSEGTENSPLH

length: 12
J: TRBJ2-7
V: TRBV7-3
CDR3: ASSLGATTYEQY

length: 12
J: TRBJ1-1
V: TRBV7-9
CDR3: ASSSGQGNTEAF

length: 15
J: TRBJ2-2
V: TRBV11-3
CDR3: ASSLDRLAGGTGELF

length: 12
J: TRBJ2-7
V: TRBV18
CDR3: ASSGGTLSYEQY

length: 13
J: TRBJ1-3
V: TRBV11-2
CDR3: ASSPTTGGQNTIY

length: 12
J: TRBJ1-5
V: TRBV6-5
CDR3: ASSDTGARQPQH

length: 12
J: TRBJ1-3
V: TRBV6-1
CDR3: ASSEGLPGNTIY

length: 10
J: TRBJ1-1
V: TRBV30
CDR3: AWSQGPPEAF

length: 12
J: TRBJ1-5
V: TRBV2
CDR3: ASSRRQQGQPQH

length: 14
J: TRBJ2-7
V: TRBV5-8
CDR3: ASSFGTGPNSYEQY

length: 13
J: TRBJ2-5
V: TRBV2
CDR3: ASSGAGGNMETQY

length: 10
J: TRBJ2-7
V: TRBV5-5
CDR3: ASSSRTGVKY

length: 12
J: TRBJ2-3
V: TRBV5-1
CDR3: ASSFLDRTDTQY

length: 12
J: TRBJ1-2
V: TRBV5-5
CDR3: ASSLLQERYGYT

length: 12
J: TRBJ2-3
V: TRBV29-1
CDR3: SVEGGLRTDTQY

length: 12
J: TRBJ2-1
V: TRBV6-1
CDR3: ASTPGLYYNEQF

length: 13
J: TRBJ1-2
V: TRBV4-3
CDR3: ASSQDDAGTYGYT

length: 16
J: TRBJ2-4
V: TRBV4-1
CDR3: ASSQGRAAGTQKNIQY

length: 11
J: TRBJ2-1
V: TRBV29-1
CDR3: SVEREGPNEQF

length: 12
J: TRBJ2-4
V: TRBV30
CDR3: AWGLAGYKNIQY

length: 14
J: TRBJ1-1
V: TRBV5-1
CDR3: ASSLEPRQLNTEAF

length: 12
J: TRBJ2-3
V: TRBV4-3
CDR3: ASSPGTVQDTQY

length: 13
J: TRBJ1-4
V: TRBV30
CDR3: AWSRAGSPNEKLF